These 25 T cell receptor beta chains were sequenced from one sample in a study of shared clonotypes between healthy human individuals. Using immunoSEQ multiplex PCR, the repertoire was profiled, and TCRdb retains in-frame clones only, with some absent. This table has about 770,000 clones, around 70% appearing once. The sequenced sample was memory CD4+ T cells sorted from blood. Subset meaning: CD45RA-negative fraction. Source of these receptors: a woman in her thirties in good health.

The gene calls are TRBV2 and TRBJ1-2, with D unresolved. The V gene lost 3 bases and the J gene lost 6 bases, with 5 bases spanning the gap. Germline assignment: CDR1 SNHLY and CDR2 FYNNEI. The CDR3 is 11 residues long. CDR3 in amino acids: CASSDRDGYTF. In DNA form, the CDR3 reads TGTGCCAGCAGTGATCGGGATGGCTACACCTTC.

The chain uses TRBV5-1 and TRBJ2-3, with D unclear. The CDR3 extends over 16 amino acids. Germline CDR1 is SGHRS and CDR2 is YFSETQ. The V end was cut by 4 bases, the J end by 4 bases, with 19 bases between. CDR3 in DNA: TGCGCCAGCAGCCCGACCAGAGCGAGTAGGTCAGATACGCAGTATTTT. This encodes CASSPTRASRSDTQYF.

The chain carries TRBV9 and TRBJ1-4; 8 bases map to TRBD1. Germline CDR1 reads SGDLS; CDR2 reads YYNGEE. J was trimmed by 3 bases and V by 3 bases; bases with no gene match: 7. This CDR3 region has 16 residues. CDR3 protein: CASSANPGQANEKLFF. The DNA for the CDR3 is TGTGCCAGCAGCGCAAATCCGGGACAGGCTAATGAAAAACTGTTTTTT.

This clone was counted between two and nine times. The gene calls are TRBV14 and TRBJ2-3; 8 bases are shared with TRBD1. The trim removed 4 bases at V and 3 bases at J, leaving 6 bases unmatched. CDR1 and CDR2 from the germline V gene are SGHDN and FVKESK. The CDR3 sequence is 15 residues long. The CDR3 bases are TGTGCCAGCAGCCCGACAGGGGTCTTGACAGATACGCAGTATTTT. It specifies CASSPTGVLTDTQYF.

With regard to this clone: This same CDR3 is encoded by further DNA sequences in the sample. The chain has TRBV6-6 and TRBJ2-1; 9 bases align to TRBD1. CDR1 is MNHNY, CDR2 SVGAGI, per germline (reference sequence). CDR3 size: 14 residues. With 2 bases clipped from V and 6 bases from J, the junction kept 2 bases outside the gene matches. The CDR3 loop is CASSYPGQGNEQFF. The CDR3 DNA reads as TGTGCCAGCAGTTACCCGGGACAGGGCAATGAGCAGTTCTTC.

The chain combines TRBV19 with TRBJ2-7; 9 nucleotides match TRBD1. Germline CDR1 and CDR2: LNHDA and SQIVND (reference sequence). With 11 bases clipped from V and 4 bases from J, the junction kept 12 bases outside the gene matches. CDR3 length: 14 amino acids. The CDR3, as DNA: TGTGCCTCTAGCTACGGACAGGGGAGATACGAGCAGTACTTC. This sequence encodes CASSYGQGRYEQYF.

This clone was detected only once. The same CDR3 can be traced to other DNA sequences in this sample. The V call is TRBV18, the J call TRBJ2-7, with TRBD2 matching 8 bases. Looked up from germline, CDR1 is KGHSH and CDR2 is LQKENI. Unmatched junction bases numbered 3, after V lost 3 bases and J lost 2 bases. The length of the CDR3 is 14 residues. CDR3 protein: CASSPSGSPYEQYF. CDR3 nucleotides: TGTGCCAGCTCACCGAGCGGGAGCCCCTACGAGCAGTACTTC.

The V and J genes are TRBV18 and TRBJ2-2, with a weak D call TRBD2 (6 bases). In germline, CDR1 is KGHSH, CDR2 LQKENI. V was cut by 8 bases and J by 2 bases, with 12 bases left in between. The CDR3 loop spans 14 amino acids. The CDR3 reads CASRGLSNTGELFF. The DNA for the CDR3 is TGTGCCAGCCGGGGACTGAGTAACACCGGGGAGCTGTTTTTT.

This chain links TRBV27 with TRBJ1-5; D perhaps matches TRBD1 (6 bases). Germline values: CDR1 MNHEY, CDR2 SMNVEV (reference sequence). Trimming took off 2 bases at V and 2 bases at J, with 7 bases between the two ends. The CDR3 length is 14 residues. The CDR3 region has the DNA TGTGCCAGCAGTTTAGGGGGCCGCAATCAGCCCCAGCATTTT. This encodes CASSLGGRNQPQHF.

The rearrangement joins TRBV7-3 to TRBJ2-7, with D possibly being TRBD2 (6 bases). This CDR3 contains 16 residues. Germline V lookup: CDR1 SGHTA, CDR2 FQGTGA. Trimming stripped 3 bases from V and 2 bases from J, with 17 bases between. For the CDR3, the DNA is TGTGCCAGCAGCTTGGGTAGCGGAGGTTCCCCCTACGAGCAGTACTTC. Translating gives CASSLGSGGSPYEQYF.

The chain links TRBV7-6 to TRBJ2-4; perhaps D is TRBD1 or TRBD2 (5 bases each). This CDR3 has 16 amino acids. Germline values: CDR1 SGHVS, CDR2 FNYEAQ. V was clipped by 1 base and J by 2 bases, with 12 bases between them. The CDR3 bases are TGTGCCAGCAGCTTAGGTGGGGGTAGGACCAAAAACATTCAGTACTTC. Its translation: CASSLGGGRTKNIQYF.

Regarding this clone: The same CDR3 is also encoded by other DNA sequences in this sample. The chain links TRBV20-1 to TRBJ1-1, with D hard to call. The CDR3 sequence is 11 residues long. Germline CDR1 DFQATT, CDR2 SNEGSKA (reference sequence). With 1 base removed from V and 7 bases from J, the gap between germline ends came to 7 bases. This chain's CDR3 is CSARGAGEAFF. CDR3 coding DNA: TGCAGTGCTAGAGGGGCTGGTGAAGCTTTCTTT.

The genes are TRBV5-1 and TRBJ1-1; TRBD1 matches 9 bases. V lost 4 bases and J lost 2; bases outside the gene matches: 3. Per the germline V gene, CDR1 is SGHRS and CDR2 is YFSETQ. There are 14 residues in the CDR3. For the CDR3, the DNA is TGCGCCAGCAGCAGGGGACAGGGAAACACTGAAGCTTTCTTT. Translating it yields CASSRGQGNTEAFF.

This chain joins TRBV7-4 and TRBJ2-5; weak D call: TRBD2 (6 bases). The germline V gene has CDR1 SGHVT and CDR2 SQSDAQ. The CDR3 has 16 residues. The germline V and J ends were trimmed by 5 bases and 1 base, with 17 bases remaining between them. The DNA for the CDR3 is TGTGCCAGCAGCGGACGGGAGTGGATCCCCCAAGAGACCCAGTACTTC. Protein product: CASSGREWIPQETQYF.

This clone turned up a few times. V usage is TRBV6-6 and J usage is TRBJ1-2; D unclear. Germline V gives CDR1 MNHNY, CDR2 SVGAGI (reference sequence). Trimming left V 6 bases short and J 4 bases short, with 21 bases between. The CDR3 extends over 16 amino acids. This CDR3 is CASRTLLLDRGYGYTF. The CDR3 bases are TGTGCCAGCAGAACCCTTTTGCTCGATCGGGGCTATGGCTACACCTTC.

The chain has TRBV5-4 and TRBJ1-2; 10 nucleotides agree with TRBD1. The CDR3 totals 14 residues. CDR1 and CDR2 from the germline V gene are SGHNT and YYREEE (reference sequence). Trimming at V came to 4 bases and at J to 7 bases, leaving 7 bases not matched to a gene. The DNA of the CDR3 is TGTGCCAGCAGCCCGTCGACAGGGGGCTCTGGCTACACCTTC. Translating it yields CASSPSTGGSGYTF.

CDR3 in DNA: TGTGCCAGCAGTCCTCCGACGGGGAACAATCAGCCCCAGCATTTT. Its protein is CASSPPTGNNQPQHF. This chain uses TRBV28 with TRBJ1-5; the D is unclear. Germline CDR1 MDHEN, CDR2 SYDVKM. The CDR3 length is 15 residues. Trimming removed 5 bases from V and 3 bases from J, with 14 bases in between.

This clone was recorded once. V gene TRBV6-5 combines with J gene TRBJ1-1, with D possibly matching TRBD1 (5 bases). The germline V and J ends were trimmed by 11 bases and 3 bases, with 16 bases remaining between them. The CDR3 is made up of 13 amino acids. Germline CDR1 MNHEY, CDR2 SVGAGI. The CDR3 nucleotides read TGTGCCTCAGGGATTTGGGCTGACACTGAAGCTTTCTTT. Amino acid sequence: CASGIWADTEAFF.

The CDR3 sequence is CASSGQVEAFF. In DNA form, the CDR3 reads TGTGCCAGCAGTGGACAGGTTGAAGCTTTCTTT. The rearrangement uses TRBV2 and TRBJ1-1; TRBD1 might be the D (6 bases). V lost 4 bases, J lost 7 bases, and 7 bases lay in between. Germline lookup yields CDR1 SNHLY and CDR2 FYNNEI. CDR3 size: 11 residues.

CDR3 sequence: CASTRGNYGYTF. CDR3 coding DNA: TGTGCCAGCACACGGGGTAACTATGGCTACACCTTC. V and J are TRBV28 and TRBJ1-2; D gene unclear. V lost 7 bases and J lost 1, with 7 bases in between. Germline-derived CDR1 and CDR2 are MDHEN and SYDVKM. The CDR3 spans 12 residues.

This clone was counted a single time. The chain links TRBV19 to TRBJ2-3; 7 positions match TRBD2. Trimming at V came to 2 bases and at J to 4 bases, leaving 9 bases not matched to a gene. The length of the CDR3 is 16 residues. The V gene's germline CDR1 is LNHDA and CDR2 SQIVND (reference sequence). The CDR3: CASSISRRGRADTQYF. The CDR3, as DNA: TGTGCCAGTAGTATAAGTCGTCGCGGGAGAGCAGATACGCAGTATTTT.

This chain links TRBV27 with TRBJ1-3; 7 nucleotides align to TRBD1. CDR3 size: 15 residues. The V gene end was trimmed by 3 bases and the J gene end by 0 bases; junction bases not matched to a gene: 2. Germline V gives CDR1 MNHEY, CDR2 SMNVEV (reference sequence). CDR3 in amino acids: CASSLQGDSGNTIYF. As DNA, the CDR3 is TGTGCCAGCAGTTTGCAGGGGGACTCTGGAAACACCATATATTTT.

This chain uses TRBV5-1 with TRBJ2-3; 12 bases match TRBD2. Unmatched junction bases numbered 5, after V lost 0 bases and J lost 3 bases. The CDR3 has 17 residues. CDR1 SGHRS and CDR2 YFSETQ come from the germline V gene. The CDR3 region has the DNA TGCGCCAGCAGCTTGGCCCTACTAGCGGGAGGAACAGATACGCAGTATTTT. Protein product: CASSLALLAGGTDTQYF.

The chain uses TRBV11-2 and TRBJ2-1; 9 bases align to TRBD2. Looked up from germline, CDR1 is SGHAT and CDR2 is FQNNGV. The CDR3 totals 15 residues. Trimming at V came to 5 bases and at J to 4 bases, leaving 6 bases not matched to a gene. This CDR3 reads CASSPGLAEYNEQFF. The CDR3, as DNA: TGTGCCAGCAGCCCGGGACTAGCAGAGTACAATGAGCAGTTCTTC.

The chain employs TRBV5-4 and TRBJ2-3, with a possible D match to TRBD2 (6 bases). Germline V gene data show CDR1 as SGHNT and CDR2 as YYREEE (reference sequence). This CDR3 has 16 amino acids. V was shortened by 4 bases and J by 1 base, with 16 bases between the two germline ends. The CDR3 protein is CASSAAGSAGTDTQYF. The CDR3 nucleotides read TGTGCCAGCAGCGCGGCCGGGAGTGCGGGCACAGATACGCAGTATTTT.